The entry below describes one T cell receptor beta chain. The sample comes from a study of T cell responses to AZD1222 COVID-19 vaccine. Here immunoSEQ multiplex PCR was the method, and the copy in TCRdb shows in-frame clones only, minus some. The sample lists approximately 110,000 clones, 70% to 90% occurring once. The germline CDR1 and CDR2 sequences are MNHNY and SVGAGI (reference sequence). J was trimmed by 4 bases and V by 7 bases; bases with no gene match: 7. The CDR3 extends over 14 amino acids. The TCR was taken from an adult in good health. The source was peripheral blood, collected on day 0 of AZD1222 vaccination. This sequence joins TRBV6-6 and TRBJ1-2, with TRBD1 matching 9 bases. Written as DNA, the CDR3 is TGTGCCAGCAACCCCCGGGGACAGGGCTATGGCTACACCTTC. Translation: CASNPRGQGYGYTF.